This paragraph reports one T cell receptor (beta chain). Trimming removed 1 base at V and 4 bases at J, with 7 bases between. This CDR3 comprises 13 residues. CDR1 is LNHDA and CDR2 is SQIVND in the germline V gene (reference sequence). This entry belongs to a study of blood T cell repertoires in COVID-19. Study-level information: The study drew acute and convalescent COVID-19 samples from the United States, Italy and Spain. In each case, the material was cDNA or gDNA derived from T cells, B-cell-depleted T cells, or PBMCs.

In the original analysis: It was from reference gene primer amplification that nucleated cell counts were estimated. Using immunoSEQ multiplex PCR, the repertoire was profiled, and TCRdb retains in-frame clones only, with some absent. That table is the source of V, J and clone size, and D and trimming were worked out from the DNA. This table has roughly 250,000 clones, around nine tenths appearing once. The chain uses TRBV19 and TRBJ1-2, with D unresolved. The source material was peripheral blood. The clonotype originates from a woman between 40 and 50 years old who had recovered from COVID-19. The CDR3 DNA follows: TGTGCCAGTAGTATAGTCGAGAGCTATGGCTACACCTTC. This codes for CASSIVESYGYTF.